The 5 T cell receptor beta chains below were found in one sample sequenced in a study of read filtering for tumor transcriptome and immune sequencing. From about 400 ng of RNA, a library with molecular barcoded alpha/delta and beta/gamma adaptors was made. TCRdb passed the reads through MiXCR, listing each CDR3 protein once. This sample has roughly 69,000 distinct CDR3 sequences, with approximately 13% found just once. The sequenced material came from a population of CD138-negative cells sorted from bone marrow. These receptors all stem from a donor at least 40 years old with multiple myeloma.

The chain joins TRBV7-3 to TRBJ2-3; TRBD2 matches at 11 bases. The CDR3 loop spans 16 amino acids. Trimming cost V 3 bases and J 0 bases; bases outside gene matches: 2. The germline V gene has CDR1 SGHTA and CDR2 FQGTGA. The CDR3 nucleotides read TGTGCCAGCAGCTTGGGACTAGCGGTTAGCACAGATACGCAGTATTTT. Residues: CASSLGLAVSTDTQYF.

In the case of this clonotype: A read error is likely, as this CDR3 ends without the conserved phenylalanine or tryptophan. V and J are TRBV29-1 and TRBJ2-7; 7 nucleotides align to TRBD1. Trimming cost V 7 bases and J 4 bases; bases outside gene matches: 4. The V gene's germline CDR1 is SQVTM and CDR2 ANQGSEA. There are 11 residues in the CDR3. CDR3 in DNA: TGCAGCGCAGGGACAGCGTACGAGCAGTACCTC. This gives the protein CSAGTAYEQYL.

Here the CDR3 DNA reads TGCAGTGCTAGTAAACTAGCGGGAGGCAATGAGCAGTTCTTC. Amino acids: CSASKLAGGNEQFF. The rearrangement joins TRBV20-1 to TRBJ2-1, with 12 bases fitting TRBD2. The length of the CDR3 is 14 residues. After removal of 3 bases from V and 6 bases from J, the junction contained 3 bases not matched to a gene. CDR1 and CDR2 from the germline V gene are DFQATT and SNEGSKA (reference sequence).

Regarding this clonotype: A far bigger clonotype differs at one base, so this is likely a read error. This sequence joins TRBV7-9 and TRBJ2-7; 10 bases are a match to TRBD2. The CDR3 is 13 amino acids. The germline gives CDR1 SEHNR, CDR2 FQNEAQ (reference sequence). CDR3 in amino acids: CACSDGLADEQYF. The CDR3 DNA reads TGTGCCTGCAGCGATGGACTAGCGGACGAGCAGTACTTC.

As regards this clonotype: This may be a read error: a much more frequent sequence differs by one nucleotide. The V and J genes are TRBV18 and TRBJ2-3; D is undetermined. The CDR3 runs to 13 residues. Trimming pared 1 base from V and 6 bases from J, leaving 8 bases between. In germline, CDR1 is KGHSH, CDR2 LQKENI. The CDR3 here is CASSPLLGDTQYF. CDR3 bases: TGTGCCAGCTCACCACTATTAGGGGATACGCAGTATTTT.